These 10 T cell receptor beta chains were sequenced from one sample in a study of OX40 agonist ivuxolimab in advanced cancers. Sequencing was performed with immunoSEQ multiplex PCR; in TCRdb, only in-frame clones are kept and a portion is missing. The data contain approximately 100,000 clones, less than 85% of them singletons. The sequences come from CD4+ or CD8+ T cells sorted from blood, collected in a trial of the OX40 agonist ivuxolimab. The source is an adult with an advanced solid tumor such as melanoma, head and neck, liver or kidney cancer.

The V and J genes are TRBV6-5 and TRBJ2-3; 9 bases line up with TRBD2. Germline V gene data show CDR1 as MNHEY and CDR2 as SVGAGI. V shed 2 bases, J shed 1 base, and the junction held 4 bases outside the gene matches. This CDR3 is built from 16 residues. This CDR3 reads CASSYRPSGGTDTQYF. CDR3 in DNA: TGTGCCAGCAGTTACAGGCCTAGCGGGGGCACAGATACGCAGTATTTT.

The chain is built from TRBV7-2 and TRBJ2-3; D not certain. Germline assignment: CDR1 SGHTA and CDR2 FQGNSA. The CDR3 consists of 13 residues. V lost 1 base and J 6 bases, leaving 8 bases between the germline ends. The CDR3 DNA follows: TGTGCCAGCAGCTTAGGAGGAAGGGATACGCAGTATTTT. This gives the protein CASSLGGRDTQYF.

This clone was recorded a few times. CDR3 DNA: TGTGCCACCAGCAGAGATGGCCTAGGATGGGGAGAGACCCAGTACTTC. Residues: CATSRDGLGWGETQYF. The chain couples TRBV15 to TRBJ2-5; D is uncertain. Germline V gene sequence: CDR1 LNHNV, CDR2 YYDKDF (reference sequence). There are 16 residues in the CDR3. V was trimmed by 0 bases and J by 4 bases, leaving 15 bases between them.

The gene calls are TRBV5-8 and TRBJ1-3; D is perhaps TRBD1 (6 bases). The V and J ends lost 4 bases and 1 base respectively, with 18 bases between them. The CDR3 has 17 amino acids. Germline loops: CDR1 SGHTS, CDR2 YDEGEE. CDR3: CASSQGYRDASGNTIYF. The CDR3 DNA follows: TGTGCCAGCAGCCAAGGGTACAGGGACGCATCTGGAAACACCATATATTTT.

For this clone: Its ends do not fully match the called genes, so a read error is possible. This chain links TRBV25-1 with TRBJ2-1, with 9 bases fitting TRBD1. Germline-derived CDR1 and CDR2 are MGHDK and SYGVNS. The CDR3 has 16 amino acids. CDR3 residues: CASSASAGQGYNGQFF. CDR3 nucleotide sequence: TGTGCCAGCAGTGCCTCGGCCGGACAGGGGTACAATGGGCAGTTCTTC.

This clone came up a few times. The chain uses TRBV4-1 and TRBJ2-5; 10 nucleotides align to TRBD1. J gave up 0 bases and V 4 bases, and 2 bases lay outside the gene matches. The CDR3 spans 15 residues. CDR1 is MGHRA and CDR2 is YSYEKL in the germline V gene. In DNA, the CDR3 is TGCGCCAGCAGCCCAGGACAGGGGGACCAAGAGACCCAGTACTTC. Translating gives CASSPGQGDQETQYF.

In nucleotides, the CDR3 is TGCGCCAGCAAACCCGAAGCAACTAACTATGGCTACACCTTC. Its protein is CASKPEATNYGYTF. The chain employs TRBV5-1 and TRBJ1-2; D uncertain. Germline CDR1 SGHRS, CDR2 YFSETQ. CDR3 length: 14 residues. The V and J ends lost 6 bases and 0 bases respectively, with 12 bases between them.

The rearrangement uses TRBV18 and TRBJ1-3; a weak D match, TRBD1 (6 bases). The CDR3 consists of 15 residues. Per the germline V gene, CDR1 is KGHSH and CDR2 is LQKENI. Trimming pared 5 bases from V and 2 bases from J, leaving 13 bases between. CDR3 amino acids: CASSAGQNTGNTIYF. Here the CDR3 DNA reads TGTGCCAGCTCAGCCGGACAGAATACTGGAAACACCATATATTTT.

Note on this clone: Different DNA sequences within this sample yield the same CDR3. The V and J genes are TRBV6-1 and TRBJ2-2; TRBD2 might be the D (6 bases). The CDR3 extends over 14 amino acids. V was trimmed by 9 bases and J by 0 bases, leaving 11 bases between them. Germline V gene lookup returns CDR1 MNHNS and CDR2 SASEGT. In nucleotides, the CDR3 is TGTGCCAGTAAGCGGGCAGCGAACACCGGGGAGCTGTTTTTT. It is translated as CASKRAANTGELFF.

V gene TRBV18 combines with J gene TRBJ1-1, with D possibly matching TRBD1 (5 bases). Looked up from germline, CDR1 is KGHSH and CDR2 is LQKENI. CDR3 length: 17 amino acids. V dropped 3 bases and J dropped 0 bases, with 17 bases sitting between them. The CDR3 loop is CASSPFRGPLMNTEAFF. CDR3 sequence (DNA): TGTGCCAGCTCACCGTTCCGGGGCCCTTTAATGAACACTGAAGCTTTCTTT. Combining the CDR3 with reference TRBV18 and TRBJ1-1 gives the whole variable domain NAGVMQNPRHLVRRRGQEARLRCSPMKGHSHVYWYRQLPEEGLKFMVYLQKENIIDESGMPKERFSAEFPKEGPSILRIQQVVRGDSAAYFCASSPFRGPLMNTEAFFGQGTRLTVV.